A selection of T cell receptor beta chains follows, all from one sample in a study of T cell responses to AZD1222 COVID-19 vaccine. Generated by immunoSEQ multiplex PCR, the TCRdb table keeps only in-frame clones and is missing some. The sample records about 130,000 clones, around nine tenths being singletons. Specimen: peripheral blood, collected on day 0 of AZD1222 vaccination. These receptors were collected from an adult in good health. The CDR3 runs from the conserved cysteine through the conserved F or W. The D gene is left open where the match is weak. A clone size is listed for some rows: how often the clone was seen (once, few, many), or a class if it is expanded.

cdr3_length | clone_size | j_call | d_call | v_call | cdr3_nt | cdr3_aa
13 | - | TRBJ1-4 | - | TRBV27 | TGTGCCAGCACTCTGGGGGTAGGAGAAAAACTGTTTTTT | CASTLGVGEKLFF
14 | - | TRBJ1-6 | - | TRBV9 | TGTGCCAGCAGCCCCAATGCTGGGAATTCACCCCTCCACTTT | CASSPNAGNSPLHF
15 | - | TRBJ2-1 | - | TRBV21-1 | TGTGCCAGCCCCGGAGCGCTAAACTCCTACAATGAGCAGTTCTTC | CASPGALNSYNEQFF
10 | - | TRBJ1-1 | - | TRBV6-1 | TGTGCCAGCAGTTCGGGGGAAGCTTTCTTT | CASSSGEAFF
13 | - | TRBJ2-1 | TRBD2 | TRBV29-1 | TGCAGCGTCGGAAGCGGGGGGTACAATGAGCAGTTCTTC | CSVGSGGYNEQFF
13 | - | TRBJ1-2 | - | TRBV5-5 | TGTGCCAGCAGATTCACAGGGACCTATGGCTACACCTTC | CASRFTGTYGYTF
12 | - | TRBJ2-1 | - | TRBV30 | TGTGCCTGGAGCCCTTCCGGAAATGAGCAGTTCTTC | CAWSPSGNEQFF
14 | - | TRBJ1-4 | - | TRBV5-1 | TGCGCCAGCAGCTGGGCCGCCTCTAATGAAAAACTGTTTTTT | CASSWAASNEKLFF
15 | - | TRBJ1-6 | - | TRBV6-1 | TGTGCCAGCAGTGAAGCGTGGGGGGTGGGTTCACCCCTCCACTTT | CASSEAWGVGSPLHF
15 | - | TRBJ1-6 | - | TRBV7-2 | TGTGCCAGCAGCTTAATTTCAGGGTTGGATTCACCCCTCCACTTT | CASSLISGLDSPLHF
13 | once | TRBJ2-4 | - | TRBV11-2 | TGTGCCAGCAGCTTAGGACACAGGGATATTCAGTACTTC | CASSLGHRDIQYF
13 | once | TRBJ1-3 | - | TRBV29-1 | TGCAGCGTTGCGGGCAGCGCTGGAAACACCATATATTTT | CSVAGSAGNTIYF
14 | - | TRBJ1-5 | TRBD1 | TRBV28 | TGTGCCAGCAGCACAGGGGGCTTTTTTCAGCCCCAGCATTTT | CASSTGGFFQPQHF
16 | once | TRBJ2-2 | - | TRBV28 | TGTGCCAGCAGTTTATTTGCTCTCGGTTCTACCGGGGAGCTGTTTTTT | CASSLFALGSTGELFF
12 | few | TRBJ2-3 | - | TRBV28 | TGTGCCAGCAGTTTAAGGACTGACACGCAGTATTTT | CASSLRTDTQYF
11 | - | TRBJ1-4 | - | TRBV20-1 | TGCAGTGCTAGAGTGCGGGAAAAACTGTTTTTT | CSARVREKLFF
13 | - | TRBJ1-1 | - | TRBV27 | TGTGCCAGCGCCCTTTTGGAGGGCACTGAAGCTTTCTTT | CASALLEGTEAFF
10 | - | TRBJ2-2 | - | TRBV12-3/TRBV12-4 | TGTGCCAGCAGTGGGGGGGAGCTGTTTTTT | CASSGGELFF
17 | once | TRBJ2-1 | - | TRBV4-3 | TGCGCCAGCAGCCAAGATAGCGCCGGGGGGCCTAGGGATGAGCAGTTCTTC | CASSQDSAGGPRDEQFF
14 | - | TRBJ1-5 | - | TRBV30 | TGTGCCTGGAGTTACCAGACAGGCAATCAGCCCCAGCATTTT | CAWSYQTGNQPQHF
17 | - | TRBJ2-7 | - | TRBV28 | TGTGCCAGCAGTTTACCTATAATAGGGGTGATCTCCTACGAGCAGTACTTC | CASSLPIIGVISYEQYF
14 | - | TRBJ1-4 | TRBD1 | TRBV28 | TGTGCCAGCAGTCTAACAGGGACAGGGGGCGAACTGTTTTTT | CASSLTGTGGELFF
13 | - | TRBJ1-4 | - | TRBV7-9 | TGTGCCAGCAGAAGGGGGGCGGGAGAAAAACTGTTTTTT | CASRRGAGEKLFF
16 | - | TRBJ1-6 | - | TRBV5-1 | TGCGCCAGCAGCTTGGGATGGGGCGGTCGGGATTCACCCCTCCACTTT | CASSLGWGGRDSPLHF
18 | - | TRBJ2-6 | TRBD1 | TRBV6-2/TRBV6-3 | TGTGCCAGCAGTTACCGGGACAGGTGGCAATATGGGGCCAACGTCCTGACTTTC | CASSYRDRWQYGANVLTF
14 | once | TRBJ1-1 | - | TRBV10-3 | TGTGCCATCACGCGGGAGACGGGAAACACTGAAGCTTTCTTT | CAITRETGNTEAFF
13 | - | TRBJ1-2 | - | TRBV6-5 | TGTGCCAGCAGTTACCGAGGCTCGGGGGGCTACACCTTC | CASSYRGSGGYTF
15 | - | TRBJ1-2 | - | TRBV10-3 | TGTGCCATCAGTGACATATGGAAGTTCGGCTATGGCTACACCTTC | CAISDIWKFGYGYTF
16 | - | TRBJ1-4 | TRBD1 | TRBV6-2/TRBV6-3 | TGTGCCAGCAGTTACGGGAGGGGGACAGGAAACGAAAAACTGTTTTTT | CASSYGRGTGNEKLFF
19 | - | TRBJ2-3 | TRBD2 | TRBV27 | TGTGCCAGCAGTTTATCAGGGCGGGGGGGCCCATTACCCACAGATACGCAGTATTTT | CASSLSGRGGPLPTDTQYF
15 | few | TRBJ1-5 | - | TRBV18 | TGTGCCAGCTCACCACCGGGAGCACTCAATCAGCCCCAGCATTTT | CASSPPGALNQPQHF
15 | - | TRBJ2-3 | TRBD2 | TRBV7-2 | TGTGCCAGCAGCTCCCTAGCGGGTTTCACAGATACGCAGTATTTT | CASSSLAGFTDTQYF
12 | once | TRBJ1-2 | - | TRBV5-8 | TGTGCCAGCAGCTTCTCCTATTATGGCTACACCTTC | CASSFSYYGYTF
15 | - | TRBJ2-2 | - | TRBV5-1 | TGCGCCAGCAGCTTGGCCGGGGGAAACACCGGGGAGCTGTTTTTT | CASSLAGGNTGELFF
14 | once | TRBJ2-7 | - | TRBV7-9 | TGTGCCAGCAGCTCCCCTGAGGGGCGTCTCGAGCAGTACTTC | CASSSPEGRLEQYF
17 | - | TRBJ1-6 | - | TRBV7-2 | TGTGCCAGCAGCTCCCCCCCAGGGTTCACAACAGGATCACCCCTCCACTTT | CASSSPPGFTTGSPLHF
14 | - | TRBJ2-7 | - | TRBV7-9 | TGTGCCAGCAGCTTACCCGGGGACACTTCACAGCAGTACTTC | CASSLPGDTSQQYF
14 | - | TRBJ1-1 | - | TRBV9 | TGTGCCAGCAGCGAGGCGGGGCTGACCACTGAAGCTTTCTTT | CASSEAGLTTEAFF
15 | - | TRBJ1-1 | - | TRBV5-1 | TGCGCCAGCAGCTTGGCCGGCAGCAGGAACACTGAAGCTTTCTTT | CASSLAGSRNTEAFF
12 | - | TRBJ1-4 | - | TRBV3-1/TRBV3-2 | TGTGCCAGCACCCAAGACGGGACCCAACTGTTTTTT | CASTQDGTQLFF
15 | - | TRBJ2-7 | - | TRBV18 | TGTGCCAGCTCACCGCCAGGAAAAGGGGGCTACGAGCAGTACTTC | CASSPPGKGGYEQYF